This passage covers 25 T cell receptor beta chains from one sample sequenced in a study of T cell repertoires in cytomegalovirus infection. TCRdb analysed the reads with MiXCR anew, one entry per CDR3 protein. The data contain 480,000 or so distinct CDR3 sequences, about 11% of them singletons. Sequencing input: PBMCs. Receptor source: a human donor in good health (CMV status not recorded). Some clones in this sample may be carry-over from other donors' samples.

The V and J genes are TRBV20-1 and TRBJ1-1; TRBD1 might be the D (6 bases). V lost 4 bases, J lost 0 bases, and 12 bases lay in between. The CDR3 totals 14 residues. From germline, CDR1 is DFQATT and CDR2 SNEGSKA (reference sequence). In DNA, the CDR3 is TGCAGTGCTACCAGGGGAGGGGTGAACACTGAAGCTTTCTTT. It yields the protein CSATRGGVNTEAFF.

This clonotype was found many times. J is TRBJ2-1 and V is TRBV7-9; D gene ambiguous. The V end lost 0 bases, the J end lost 7 bases, and 4 bases lay between the germline ends. The germline gives CDR1 SEHNR, CDR2 FQNEAQ (reference sequence). CDR3 length equals 12 residues. The CDR3 loop is CASSLASNEQFF. DNA of the CDR3: TGTGCCAGCAGCTTAGCCAGTAATGAGCAGTTCTTC.

The V and J genes are TRBV20-1 and TRBJ2-1, with 7 bases that match TRBD2. Germline V gene sequence: CDR1 DFQATT, CDR2 SNEGSKA (reference sequence). The V segment lost 8 bases and the J segment 8 bases; nucleotides outside the gene matches: 6. CDR3 size: 11 residues. CDR3 in DNA: TGCAGTCTCGCAGGGAGGGATGAGCAGTTCTTC. Translated: CSLAGRDEQFF.

This clonotype was counted many times. The V call is TRBV18, the J call TRBJ2-7; no clear D. CDR1 KGHSH and CDR2 LQKENI come from the germline V gene. Trimming removed 1 base from V and 2 bases from J, with 9 bases in between. The CDR3 extends over 14 amino acids. CDR3 loop: CASSPLKAPYEQYF. The DNA for the CDR3 is TGTGCCAGCTCACCACTGAAAGCACCCTACGAGCAGTACTTC.

This clonotype occurred many times. This rearrangement joins TRBV6-6 to TRBJ2-5, with D possibly being TRBD1 (5 bases). V lost 2 bases and J 0 bases, leaving 10 bases between the germline ends. This CDR3 region has 15 residues. Germline values: CDR1 MNHNY, CDR2 SVGAGI (reference sequence). DNA for the CDR3: TGTGCCAGCAGTTACGGACACACTTACCAAGAGACCCAGTACTTC. It codes for CASSYGHTYQETQYF.

This chain connects TRBV5-1 to TRBJ2-5; 10 bases agree with TRBD2. The CDR3 length is 15 residues. The germline V gene encodes CDR1 SGHRS and CDR2 YFSETQ. Trimming removed 0 bases from V and 5 bases from J; junction bases left unmatched: 4. CDR3 DNA sequence: TGCGCCAGCAGCTTGGCCTCGGGACTAGCGGAGACCCAGTACTTC. Residues: CASSLASGLAETQYF.

As regards this clonotype: A much larger clonotype is one base distant, so this may be a read error. The gene calls are TRBV27 and TRBJ2-5; D perhaps matches TRBD1 (6 bases). CDR1 MNHEY and CDR2 SMNVEV come from the germline V gene (reference sequence). The CDR3 loop spans 14 amino acids. The CDR3 nucleotides read TGTGCCAGCGGTTTAAGGGGGATCGGGGAGACCCAGTACTTC. Translated, it gives CASGLRGIGETQYF.

This clonotype was seen a handful of times. V gene TRBV6-5 combines with J gene TRBJ1-1; D uncertain. The V gene lost 2 bases and the J gene lost 2 bases, with 6 bases spanning the gap. The CDR3 covers 13 residues. From germline, CDR1 is MNHEY and CDR2 SVGAGI. CDR3 sequence: CASSYRINTEAFF. In DNA, the CDR3 is TGTGCCAGCAGTTACCGGATCAACACTGAAGCTTTCTTT.

The V and J genes are TRBV7-9 and TRBJ2-2, with a weak D call TRBD2 (6 bases). The CDR3 has 18 amino acids. V was pared by 2 bases and J by 1 base, with 17 bases between. The germline gives CDR1 SEHNR, CDR2 FQNEAQ (reference sequence). CDR3 sequence reads: CASSLSDAGSQNTGELFF. CDR3 nucleotides: TGTGCCAGCAGCTTATCGGATGCGGGGTCCCAGAACACCGGGGAGCTGTTTTTT.

This clonotype was counted between two and nine times. The rearrangement links TRBV6-6 to TRBJ2-1; D gene uncertain. Germline CDR1 is MNHNY and CDR2 is SVGAGI (reference sequence). The CDR3 totals 14 residues. V lost 3 bases to trimming and J lost 4 bases, with 10 bases between them. CDR3 nucleotides: TGTGCCAGCAGTTATCGACAAGAATACAATGAGCAGTTCTTC. Residues: CASSYRQEYNEQFF.

This clonotype showed up many times. The CDR3 region has the DNA TGTGCCAGTAGTAGGGGACAGGAGGCCGGGGAGCTGTTTTTT. Protein product: CASSRGQEAGELFF. The genes are TRBV19 and TRBJ2-2; 8 positions agree with TRBD1. The CDR3 runs to 14 residues. CDR1 LNHDA and CDR2 SQIVND come from the germline V gene (reference sequence). Unmatched junction bases numbered 4, after V lost 4 bases and J lost 6 bases.

This clonotype was recorded at least ten times. The J gene is TRBJ2-3, the V gene TRBV11-2; weak D call: TRBD2 (7 bases). Trimming removed 6 bases at V and 1 base at J, with 17 bases between. Per germline, CDR1 SGHAT and CDR2 FQNNGV. The CDR3 runs to 16 residues. The CDR3 sequence: CASRARGGLGTDTQYF. The CDR3 coding sequence is TGTGCCAGCAGGGCAAGGGGGGGGCTTGGCACAGATACGCAGTATTTT.

The table lists this clonotype with many counts. The gene calls are TRBV7-2 and TRBJ1-2; D possibly corresponds to TRBD1 (6 bases). Trimming took off 4 bases at V and 8 bases at J, with 17 bases between the two ends. CDR1 is SGHTA and CDR2 is FQGNSA in the germline V gene. This CDR3 spans 14 amino acids. In DNA, the CDR3 is TGTGCCAGCAGCTCAACAGGGCCCACGCGGGGCTACACCTTC. This gives the protein CASSSTGPTRGYTF. The whole variable domain, remainder taken from reference TRBV7-2 and TRBJ1-2, is GAGVSQSPSNKVTEKGKDVELRCDPISGHTALYWYRQSLGQGLEFLIYFQGNSAPDKSGLPSDRFSAERTGGSVSTLTIQRTQQEDSAVYLCASSSTGPTRGYTFGSGTRLTVV.

This clonotype was seen repeatedly, ten times or more. The rearrangement uses TRBV5-1 and TRBJ2-7, with D tentatively TRBD1 or TRBD2 (5 bases each). The CDR3 length is 12 residues. The germline gives CDR1 SGHRS, CDR2 YFSETQ. V lost 4 bases, J lost 3 bases, and 8 bases lay in between. In DNA, the CDR3 is TGCGCCAGCAGCGGGACGAGCTACGAGCAGTACTTC. Amino acids: CASSGTSYEQYF.

The V call is TRBV25-1, the J call TRBJ2-1; tentatively, D is TRBD1 (6 bases). The germline gives CDR1 MGHDK, CDR2 SYGVNS. The CDR3 is 15 amino acids. V gave up 6 bases and J gave up 6 bases, with 18 bases separating them. The CDR3 region is CASRYGNRGGNEQFF. The CDR3 bases are TGTGCCAGCAGATATGGAAACCGAGGGGGCAATGAGCAGTTCTTC.

In nucleotides, the CDR3 is TGTGCCAGCAGCATGGCGGCGGCAGGGCGCTCCTACGAGCAGTACTTC. Translation gives CASSMAAAGRSYEQYF. J is TRBJ2-7 and V is TRBV7-9; D might be TRBD1 (5 bases). The germline gives CDR1 SEHNR, CDR2 FQNEAQ (reference sequence). Deletions cut 5 bases from V and 0 bases from J, with 17 bases between. This CDR3 spans 16 amino acids.

This clonotype was counted between two and nine times. V is TRBV20-1 and J is TRBJ1-1, with D perhaps matching TRBD1 (5 bases). CDR3 length equals 13 residues. V gave up 7 bases and J gave up 2 bases, with 14 bases separating them. CDR1 is DFQATT, CDR2 SNEGSKA, per germline (reference sequence). The CDR3 reads CSGGEGRNTEAFF. Here the CDR3 DNA reads TGCAGTGGAGGGGAGGGGCGCAACACTGAAGCTTTCTTT.

The table lists this clonotype with a few counts. The gene calls are TRBV12-3 or TRBV12-4 and TRBJ2-4; 11 nucleotides line up with TRBD2. This CDR3 region has 15 residues. The V gene end was trimmed by 3 bases and the J gene end by 7 bases; junction bases not matched to a gene: 5. The CDR3 loop is CASSFSGGAGNIQYF. The DNA of the CDR3 is TGTGCCAGCAGTTTTAGCGGGGGGGCCGGTAACATTCAGTACTTC.

The chain links TRBV9 to TRBJ2-7; TRBD1 agrees at 7 bases. Germline V gene lookup returns CDR1 SGDLS and CDR2 YYNGEE. V shed 1 base and J 6 bases; nucleotides not matched to a gene: 7. This CDR3 contains 14 residues. The CDR3 region is CASSVSTGVIEQYF. CDR3 DNA sequence: TGTGCCAGCAGCGTATCTACAGGGGTTATCGAGCAGTACTTC.

The chain links TRBV18 to TRBJ1-4; D gene ambiguous. CDR1 is KGHSH and CDR2 is LQKENI in the germline V gene. Deletions cut 3 bases from V and 12 bases from J, with 8 bases between. CDR3 length equals 11 residues. The CDR3 protein is CASSPAVELFF. The CDR3 DNA is TGTGCCAGCTCACCGGCGGTTGAACTGTTTTTT.

The sample holds a few counts of this clonotype. The chain joins TRBV20-1 to TRBJ2-5; maybe TRBD2 (5 bases). The V and J ends lost 0 bases and 5 bases respectively, with 13 bases between them. Germline V CDR1 and CDR2: DFQATT, SNEGSKA (reference sequence). This CDR3 has 14 amino acids. The CDR3, as DNA: TGCAGTGCTAGAGATCGGGGATATCGGGAGACCCAGTACTTC. It translates to CSARDRGYRETQYF.

In DNA, the CDR3 is TGCGCCAGCAGCTTGGACCTGACTAGCGGGAGCAGGGAGCAGTACTTC. Encoded protein: CASSLDLTSGSREQYF. The rearrangement uses TRBV5-1 and TRBJ2-7; the match to TRBD2 covers 12 bases. The CDR3 runs 16 residues. V lost 0 bases, J lost 7 bases, and 8 bases stayed unmatched. The germline CDR1 and CDR2 sequences are SGHRS and YFSETQ.

This clonotype was seen repeatedly, ten times or more. The gene calls are TRBV7-3 and TRBJ2-2, with D uncertain. The CDR3 totals 15 residues. CDR1 and CDR2 from the germline V gene are SGHTA and FQGTGA. V dropped 1 base and J dropped 5 bases, with 11 bases sitting between them. The CDR3 sequence: CASSLIVQDTGELFF. Here the CDR3 DNA reads TGTGCCAGCAGCTTAATTGTGCAGGATACCGGGGAGCTGTTTTTT.

This clonotype was observed a single time. The gene calls are TRBV29-1 and TRBJ2-1; a possible D gene is TRBD2 (5 bases). This CDR3 spans 14 amino acids. Looked up from germline, CDR1 is SQVTM and CDR2 is ANQGSEA. V was trimmed by 6 bases and J by 0 bases, leaving 12 bases between them. The CDR3 loop is CSVGGRDSYNEQFF. The CDR3 nucleotides are TGCAGCGTCGGCGGGCGCGACTCCTACAATGAGCAGTTCTTC.

This clonotype was counted many times. The chain combines TRBV7-8 with TRBJ2-5; 7 positions match TRBD1. Germline CDR1 and CDR2: SGHVS and FQNEAQ. The CDR3 totals 14 residues. J was trimmed by 5 bases and V by 5 bases; bases with no gene match: 8. In nucleotides, the CDR3 is TGTGCCAGCAGCGCCGAGACAGGGTTGGAGACCCAGTACTTC. It encodes CASSAETGLETQYF.